Listed below are T cell receptor beta chains from one sample, sequenced in a study of identical twins. TCRdb re-derived calls from the 5' RACE reads in MiXCR, one entry per CDR3 protein. The profile shows roughly 250,000 distinct CDR3 sequences, about 14% of them singletons. The sequencing input was memory (CD45RO+) T cells sorted from blood. The receptors come from a woman under 30 in good health. The CDR3 runs from the conserved cysteine through the conserved F or W. The D gene is left open where the match is weak. For some rows the clone size is stated as once, few or many, or as a class when expanded; others skip it.

abundance	v_gene	j_gene	d_gene	CDR3nt	CDR3aa
few	TRBV20-1	TRBJ1-1	.	TGCAGTGCTAGGATGAGCGGACGAGGGAACACTGAAGCTTTCTTT	CSARMSGRGNTEAFF
few	TRBV5-6	TRBJ2-7	.	TGTGCCAGCAGCCCCAGGGCAGGGTACGAGCAGTACTTC	CASSPRAGYEQYF
many	TRBV4-3	TRBJ2-1	.	TGCGCCAGCAGCCTACTATACGCCAGCGGAGCCCTCTACAATGAGCAGTTCTTC	CASSLLYASGALYNEQFF
.	TRBV7-6	TRBJ1-2	.	TGTGCCAGCAGCTTAGATTTATCTAACTATGGCTACACCTTC	CASSLDLSNYGYTF
.	TRBV5-1	TRBJ2-3	.	TGCGCCAGCAGCTCGGCAAGGGGCGCCTCTAGCACAGATACGCAGTATTTT	CASSSARGASSTDTQYF
many	TRBV3-1	TRBJ2-3	.	TGTGCCAGCAGCCCGACATATAGCACAGATACGCAGTATTTT	CASSPTYSTDTQYF
many	TRBV5-1	TRBJ1-1	.	TGCGCCAGCAGCTCCCAGGGGTCTTACATGAACACTGAAGCTTTCTTT	CASSSQGSYMNTEAFF
few	TRBV6-1	TRBJ1-2	TRBD1	TGTGCCAGCAGTGAATTTATGGGGACAGTCCATGGCTACACCTTC	CASSEFMGTVHGYTF
.	TRBV6-5	TRBJ1-1	.	TGTGCCAGCAGTTACACCGGGTGGAGGACTGAAGCTTTCTTT	CASSYTGWRTEAFF
many	TRBV6-4	TRBJ2-3	TRBD1	TGTGCCAGCAGTGAAAAGGGGGCCACAGATACGCAGTATTTT	CASSEKGATDTQYF
.	TRBV20-1	TRBJ1-1	.	TGCAGTGCTAGCCCGGTCATGAACACTGAAGCTTTCTTT	CSASPVMNTEAFF
.	TRBV9	TRBJ1-6	TRBD1	TGTGCCAGCAGCGTCTCGGGACAGGGGTTGTCACCCCTCCACTTT	CASSVSGQGLSPLHF
.	TRBV29-1	TRBJ1-4	TRBD1	TGCAGCGCGAGGGGGGGACAGGGTACAACTAATGAAAAACTGTTTTTT	CSARGGQGTTNEKLFF
.	TRBV30	TRBJ2-2	.	TGTGCCTGGAGGGGGGGCCTGATTTCAGGGATCAACACCGGGGAGCTGTTTTTT	CAWRGGLISGINTGELFF
few	TRBV4-1	TRBJ2-3	TRBD2	TGCGCCAGCGGGGATGTAGCGGGGAGCACAGATACGCAGTATTTT	CASGDVAGSTDTQYF
.	TRBV6-1	TRBJ2-1	TRBD2	TGTGCCAGCAGAAGGCGGGAGCACCACAATGAGCAGTTCTTC	CASRRREHHNEQFF
.	TRBV7-3	TRBJ2-1	TRBD2	TGTGCCAGCAGCGAGTCGCTAGCGGGGAGTGAGCAGTTCTTC	CASSESLAGSEQFF
few	TRBV19	TRBJ2-5	.	TGTGCCAGCTGCCGCGGTAGCGGTGAGCAAGAGACCCAGTACTTC	CASCRGSGEQETQYF
.	TRBV18	TRBJ2-5	TRBD1	TGTGCCAGCTCACCCGGACAGGTCCAAGAGACCCAGTACTTC	CASSPGQVQETQYF
many	TRBV18	TRBJ1-1	.	TGTGCCAGCTCACCAGCTGGCGGGGCAGGGACTGAAGCTTTCTTT	CASSPAGGAGTEAFF
.	TRBV11-2	TRBJ2-5	.	TGTGCCAGCAGCTTAGACCTAGTGTTTGAGACCCAGTACTTC	CASSLDLVFETQYF
few	TRBV28	TRBJ1-2	.	TGTGCCAGTGGACGGTCCGAGTATGGCTACACCTTC	CASGRSEYGYTF
few	TRBV7-2	TRBJ2-6	.	TGTGCCAGCAGCTTAATCGGCGGAAGCTCTGGGGCCAACGTCCTGACTTTC	CASSLIGGSSGANVLTF
.	TRBV20-1	TRBJ2-5	.	TGCAGTGCTAGACAGGGTTCTGAAGAGACCCAGTACTTC	CSARQGSEETQYF
.	TRBV6-2/TRBV6-3	TRBJ2-7	.	TGTGCCAGCAGTGGGAGGCTACGTTACGAGCAGTACTTC	CASSGRLRYEQYF
.	TRBV29-1	TRBJ1-5	.	TGCAGCGTTACCACCGGCACCCAGGCGCCCCAGCATTTT	CSVTTGTQAPQHF
many	TRBV6-2/TRBV6-3	TRBJ1-5	.	TGTGCCAGCAGTTCGGGGCTCCATCAGCCCCAGCATTTT	CASSSGLHQPQHF
few	TRBV9	TRBJ2-4	.	TGTGCCAGCAGCGTAGGTCAGGGCGTTGGCAAAAACATTCAGTACTTC	CASSVGQGVGKNIQYF
.	TRBV18	TRBJ2-3	.	TGTGCCGGTATGGTTAGCGGAAGCACAGATACGCAGTATTTT	CAGMVSGSTDTQYF
.	TRBV5-1	TRBJ2-2	TRBD2	TGCGCCAGCAGCTTGGATCCTAGCGGAAACACCGGGGAGCTGTTTTTT	CASSLDPSGNTGELFF
few	TRBV5-1	TRBJ2-1	TRBD2	TGCGCCAGCAGCTTGCAGGCGGGGGGGAACAATGAGCAGTTCTTC	CASSLQAGGNNEQFF
.	TRBV2	TRBJ1-2	.	TGTGCCAGCGGCCTCAAACAGGGTACCGGTGGCTACACCTTC	CASGLKQGTGGYTF
few	TRBV14	TRBJ2-1	.	TGTGCCAGCAGTCGTGGTTCCTACAATGAGCAGTTCTTC	CASSRGSYNEQFF
.	TRBV12-3/TRBV12-4	TRBJ1-6	.	TGTGCCAGCAGCGATACAGGGAATAATTCACCCCTCCACTTT	CASSDTGNNSPLHF
.	TRBV9	TRBJ2-3	TRBD2	TGTGCCAGCAGCGTCGGGACTAGCGGGATGGATACGCAGTATTTT	CASSVGTSGMDTQYF
.	TRBV7-9	TRBJ2-3	TRBD1	TGTGCCAGCAGCCCTGGGACAGGGGCCACAGATACGCAGTATTTT	CASSPGTGATDTQYF
.	TRBV20-1	TRBJ1-2	.	TGCAGTGCCAGGACGACTGCCGGCTATGGCTACACCTTC	CSARTTAGYGYTF
.	TRBV20-1	TRBJ2-3	.	TGCAGTGTCCTGGGGAGGGATACGCAGTATTTT	CSVLGRDTQYF
.	TRBV3-1	TRBJ2-3	.	TGTGCCAGCAGGGGGGAAGCCACAGATACGCAGTATTTT	CASRGEATDTQYF
.	TRBV12-3/TRBV12-4	TRBJ2-7	TRBD2	TGTGCCAGCAGTCAAGGGGGGAATAGCGGGGGAAGCTCCTACGAGCAGTACTTC	CASSQGGNSGGSSYEQYF